A selection of T cell receptor beta chains follows, all from one sample in a study of blood T cell repertoires in COVID-19. Method: immunoSEQ multiplex PCR; TCRdb's copy keeps in-frame clones and lacks some. The sample carries over 150,000 clones, roughly 78% recorded once. Sequencing was carried out using peripheral blood. These receptors all stem from an elderly man with acute or convalescent COVID-19. The CDR3 runs from the conserved cysteine through the conserved F or W. The D gene is left open where the match is weak. A clone size is listed for some rows: how often the clone was seen (once, few, many), or a class if it is expanded.

j_gene,abundance,d_gene,v_gene,CDR3aa,CDR3nt
TRBJ1-2,.,.,TRBV28,CASRGRQGYTF,TGTGCCAGCCGGGGTCGGCAAGGCTACACCTTC
TRBJ2-7,.,TRBD1,TRBV5-1,CASSLAQGGYEQYF,TGCGCCAGCAGCTTGGCACAGGGGGGATACGAGCAGTACTTC
TRBJ2-2,once,TRBD2,TRBV5-8,CASSLGTSFNTGELFF,TGTGCCAGCAGCCTTGGGACTAGCTTCAACACCGGGGAGCTGTTTTTT
TRBJ1-1,.,.,TRBV6-5,CASTEGAEAFF,TGTGCCAGCACGGAGGGAGCTGAAGCTTTCTTT
TRBJ1-5,once,.,TRBV5-6,CASSTGRNQPQHF,TGTGCCAGCAGCACAGGGCGCAATCAGCCCCAGCATTTT
TRBJ1-3,few,.,TRBV6-5,CASSYSIGSGNTIYF,TGTGCCAGCAGTTACTCGATCGGCTCTGGAAACACCATATATTTT
TRBJ2-1,.,.,TRBV4-1,CASSQALDAESSYNEQFF,TGCGCCAGCAGCCAAGCCCTCGATGCGGAGAGCTCCTACAATGAGCAGTTCTTC
TRBJ1-1,.,.,TRBV5-1,CASSPGPSTEAFF,TGCGCCAGCAGCCCTGGGCCGAGCACTGAAGCTTTCTTT
TRBJ2-5,.,TRBD1,TRBV12-5,CASGLGTGGVETQYF,TGTGCTAGTGGTCTAGGGACAGGGGGCGTGGAGACCCAGTACTTC
TRBJ2-7,few,.,TRBV6-6,CASSYSPGTYEQYF,TGTGCCAGCAGTTACTCGCCGGGAACCTACGAGCAGTACTTC
TRBJ1-2,.,.,TRBV19,CASSERAGANYGYTF,TGTGCCAGTAGTGAGAGGGCGGGAGCTAACTATGGCTACACCTTC
TRBJ2-3,.,.,TRBV5-4,CASSLRTISTSTDTQYF,TGTGCCAGCAGCTTGAGAACTATCAGCACTAGCACAGATACGCAGTATTTT
TRBJ1-1,once,TRBD1,TRBV6-5,CASSSPWTGNTEAFF,TGTGCCAGCAGTTCACCATGGACAGGTAACACTGAAGCTTTCTTT
TRBJ2-7,.,.,TRBV19,CASSMTGSYEQYF,TGTGCCAGTAGTATGACAGGTTCCTACGAGCAGTACTTC
TRBJ1-5,.,.,TRBV6-2/TRBV6-3,CASSTGGYGTYNQPQHF,TGTGCCAGCAGTACAGGTGGGTACGGGACATATAATCAGCCCCAGCATTTT
TRBJ1-3,.,.,TRBV5-1,CASSRGDEYSGNTIYF,TGCGCCAGCAGCCGGGGGGATGAGTACTCTGGAAACACCATATATTTT
TRBJ1-2,.,.,TRBV3-1/TRBV3-2,CASSQGGVGYTF,TGTGCCAGCAGCCAGGGAGGTGTTGGCTACACCTTC
TRBJ2-5,.,.,TRBV19,CASSISGVLQETQYF,TGTGCCAGTAGTATATCCGGGGTCCTCCAAGAGACCCAGTACTTC
TRBJ2-5,.,TRBD2,TRBV7-9,CASSFGTSGQTQYF,TGTGCCAGCAGCTTCGGGACTAGCGGTCAGACCCAGTACTTC
TRBJ1-1,few,TRBD1,TRBV19,CASSPTGMAVFNTEAFF,TGTGCCAGTAGCCCGACAGGGATGGCGGTTTTTAACACTGAAGCTTTCTTT
TRBJ2-5,.,.,TRBV5-1,CASSSNTPSAPVGETQYF,TGCGCCAGCAGTTCAAACACCCCTAGCGCCCCGGTTGGAGAGACCCAGTACTTC
TRBJ2-5,.,TRBD1,TRBV29-1,CSVEGGQGETQYF,TGCAGCGTTGAGGGGGGACAGGGGGAGACCCAGTACTTC
TRBJ1-1,.,.,TRBV19,CASRTANTEAFF,TGTGCCAGTAGGACAGCGAACACTGAAGCTTTCTTT
TRBJ1-6,many,.,TRBV18,CASSPFQGGDSPLHF,TGTGCCAGCTCACCCTTCCAGGGCGGCGATTCACCCCTCCACTTT
TRBJ1-1,.,.,TRBV5-1,CASSSGVRLNTEAFF,TGCGCCAGCAGCTCGGGGGTCAGGTTGAACACTGAAGCTTTCTTT
TRBJ2-7,.,.,TRBV5-1,CASSSQGWPDEQYF,TGCGCCAGCAGCTCCCAGGGTTGGCCCGACGAGCAGTACTTC
TRBJ1-5,.,.,TRBV19,CASSIGQGIGIPEEPQHF,TGTGCCAGTAGTATAGGCCAGGGGATCGGTATTCCTGAGGAGCCCCAGCATTTT
TRBJ2-1,few,TRBD2,TRBV18,CASLPSGGLSSYNEQFF,TGTGCCAGCTTACCTAGCGGGGGGCTAAGCTCCTACAATGAGCAGTTCTTC
TRBJ1-2,.,TRBD1,TRBV2,CASSEDGRGMYGYTF,TGTGCCAGCAGTGAAGACGGCAGGGGGATGTATGGCTACACCTTC
TRBJ1-2,.,TRBD1,TRBV7-6,CASSLDPRQGIGYTF,TGTGCCAGCAGCTTAGACCCCCGACAGGGCATCGGCTACACCTTC
TRBJ2-3,.,TRBD2,TRBV7-9,CASSFTGLAGGLTDTQYF,TGTGCCAGCAGTTTTACCGGACTAGCGGGGGGTTTAACAGATACGCAGTATTTT
TRBJ2-5,.,.,TRBV5-4,CASSLDAETQYF,TGTGCCAGCAGCTTGGATGCGGAGACCCAGTACTTC
TRBJ1-2,.,.,TRBV12-3/TRBV12-4,CASSAGDYGYTF,TGTGCCAGCAGCGCCGGGGACTATGGCTACACCTTC
TRBJ1-6,.,.,TRBV28,CASSLVQQSSYNSPLHF,TGTGCCAGCAGTTTAGTACAGCAATCCTCCTATAATTCACCCCTCCACTTT
TRBJ1-1,.,.,TRBV5-4,CASSLELAGGTEAFF,TGTGCCAGCAGCTTGGAGCTGGCGGGGGGAACTGAAGCTTTCTTT
TRBJ1-4,.,.,TRBV18,CASSPGSRGNEKLFF,TGTGCCAGCTCACCGGGGTCCAGGGGAAATGAAAAACTGTTTTTT
TRBJ1-6,.,.,TRBV6-5,CASRNGRDYNSPLHF,TGTGCCAGCAGAAACGGCAGGGACTATAATTCACCCCTCCACTTT
TRBJ2-5,.,.,TRBV6-2/TRBV6-3,CASSSYSVQETQYF,TGTGCCAGCAGTTCGTATAGCGTCCAAGAGACCCAGTACTTC